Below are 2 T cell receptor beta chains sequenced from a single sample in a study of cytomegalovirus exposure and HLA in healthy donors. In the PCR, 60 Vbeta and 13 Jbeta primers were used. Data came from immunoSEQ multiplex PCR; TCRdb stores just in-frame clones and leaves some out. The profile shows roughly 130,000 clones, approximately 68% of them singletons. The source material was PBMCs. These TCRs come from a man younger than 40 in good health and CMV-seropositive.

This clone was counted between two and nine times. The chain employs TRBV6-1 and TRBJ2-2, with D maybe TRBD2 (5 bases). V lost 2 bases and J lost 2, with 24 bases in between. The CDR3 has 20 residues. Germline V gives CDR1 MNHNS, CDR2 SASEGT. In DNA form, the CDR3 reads TGTGCCAGCAGTGAAATCATAGTGCATTGGCAGCGGACTAACACCGGGGAGCTGTTTTTT. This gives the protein CASSEIIVHWQRTNTGELFF.

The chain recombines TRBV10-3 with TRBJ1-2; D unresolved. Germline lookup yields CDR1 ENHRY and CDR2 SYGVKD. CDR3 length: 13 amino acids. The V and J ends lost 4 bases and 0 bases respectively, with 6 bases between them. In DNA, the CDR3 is TGTGCCATCAGTGTGAGGGCTAACTATGGCTACACCTTC. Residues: CAISVRANYGYTF.